This is a list of T cell receptor beta chains from one sample in a study of T cell repertoires in cytomegalovirus infection. TCRdb re-derived calls from the reads in MiXCR, one entry per CDR3 protein. The sample holds hundreds of thousands of distinct CDR3 sequences, 30% to 35% seen once. No antigen has been identified for these receptors. Sequencing was performed on cultured CD8+ T cells from PBMCs, taken from culture after CMV antigen stimulation. These receptors came from a human donor in good health (CMV status not recorded). Some clones in this sample may be carry-over from other donors' samples. Both conserved end residues are part of each CDR3. D genes are given only for firm matches. Not all rows give a size; the values are once, few, many and, for expanded clones, a class.

TRBJ2-1	NA	NA	TRBV27	CASSLGTLRFF	TGTGCCAGCAGTTTAGGGACACTGCGGTTCTTC
TRBJ2-1	NA	NA	TRBV11-3	CASSLEAADEQFF	TGTGCCAGCAGCTTAGAAGCAGCCGATGAGCAGTTCTTC
TRBJ2-7	many	NA	TRBV7-9	CASSSRETYEQYF	TGTGCCAGCAGCTCCCGGGAGACCTACGAGCAGTACTTC
TRBJ2-1	NA	NA	TRBV7-9	CASSFLPGPRSSYNEQFF	TGTGCCAGCAGCTTTTTACCGGGACCGAGAAGCTCCTACAATGAGCAGTTCTTC
TRBJ1-1	few	NA	TRBV27	CASSLFGPTGTEAFF	TGTGCCAGCAGTTTGTTTGGCCCCACCGGCACTGAAGCTTTCTTT
TRBJ1-1	NA	NA	TRBV27	CASFLGWVAFF	TGTGCCAGCTTTCTGGGCTGGGTTGCTTTCTTT
TRBJ1-1	NA	NA	TRBV19	CASSIEAGPTEAFF	TGTGCCAGTAGTATAGAGGCAGGGCCCACTGAAGCTTTCTTT
TRBJ2-1	NA	TRBD2	TRBV6-1	CASTLNLAGSAGRYNEQFF	TGTGCCAGCACCCTAAATCTAGCGGGGTCCGCCGGGAGATACAATGAGCAGTTCTTC
TRBJ2-2	few	NA	TRBV6-1	CASSERAGAGELFF	TGTGCCAGCAGTGAAAGGGCAGGGGCCGGGGAGCTGTTTTTT
TRBJ1-4	NA	NA	TRBV4-1	CASSQGVLATNEKLFF	TGCGCCAGCAGCCAAGGGGTGTTGGCAACTAATGAAAAACTGTTTTTT